The rows below give T cell receptor beta chains drawn from one sample of a study of cytomegalovirus exposure and HLA in healthy donors. Assay used: immunoSEQ multiplex PCR; TCRdb lists only in-frame clones, some missing. The sample has over 150,000 clones, 70% to 75% seen once. Material: PBMCs. These receptors were taken from a male donor in good health and CMV-seronegative. CDR3s leave out the opening cysteine and the closing phenylalanine or tryptophan.

v_call,j_call,cdr3_aa
TRBV2,TRBJ1-6,ASSPRLNSPLH
TRBV19,TRBJ1-5,ASNSQGRSQPQH
TRBV2,TRBJ1-6,ASKGPRDSYNSPLH
TRBV5-4,TRBJ2-7,ASSRDSYEQY
TRBV30,TRBJ2-1,AWSSGQAFNNEQF
TRBV5-1,TRBJ1-2,ASSLALGSEAYGYT
TRBV10-1,TRBJ2-5,ASSGRGTETQY
TRBV6-5,TRBJ1-6,ASRKSSYNSPLH
TRBV5-1,TRBJ2-1,ASTPHRGEWDNEQF
TRBV15,TRBJ1-4,ATSMGRDNEKLF
TRBV4-1,TRBJ2-7,ASSQAEGTGSYEQY
TRBV28,TRBJ2-6,ASTPGSAVLSGANVLT
TRBV28,TRBJ1-2,ASSPPGQGGDYGYT
TRBV30,TRBJ2-7,ALSSGYSYEQY
TRBV4-1,TRBJ2-5,ASTLSGGGEETQY
TRBV7-7,TRBJ2-2,ATSPGLAGGGTGELF
TRBV6-5,TRBJ2-7,ASSYSGGSSYEQY
TRBV15,TRBJ2-1,ATSRVSSGGNEQF
TRBV7-2,TRBJ2-3,ASRTTTDTQY
TRBV9,TRBJ2-5,ASSHGETQY
TRBV6-4,TRBJ1-5,ASSSTGGNQPQH
TRBV11-2,TRBJ1-1,ASSSQGRTEAF
TRBV15,TRBJ1-2,ATSRAPDRGDGYT
TRBV9,TRBJ1-6,ASSFRDRGSPLH
TRBV5-8,TRBJ1-5,ASSSAYTGKVYQPQH
TRBV4-3,TRBJ2-1,AIHHPLPGGSYNEQF
TRBV7-2,TRBJ2-7,ASSSPSGGSYEQY
TRBV7-9,TRBJ2-5,ASTPGQGGQETQY
TRBV19,TRBJ2-5,ASSPSPTVQETQY
TRBV5-8,TRBJ2-7,ASSPPVAGRDSSYEQY
TRBV27,TRBJ1-5,ASAFRDRGQPQH
TRBV10-3,TRBJ1-2,AISESKGGNGYT
TRBV28,TRBJ2-3,ASSSRTSGSVKDTQY
TRBV19,TRBJ2-3,ASSIDPGGASTDTQY
TRBV2,TRBJ1-4,ASSEQATTNEKLF
TRBV4-1,TRBJ1-5,ASSLQGHQPQH
TRBV25-1,TRBJ2-1,ASSVGSGSFNEQF
TRBV6-6,TRBJ2-2,ASSCTGNTGELF
TRBV5-5,TRBJ2-1,ASSFSIPRGLFYNEQF
TRBV6-6,TRBJ2-1,ASTLDTGTPYNEQF
TRBV19,TRBJ1-5,ASSWDRNSNQPQH
TRBV9,TRBJ1-3,ASSDRGFSGNTIY
TRBV7-3,TRBJ1-1,ASSSDRDTEAF
TRBV19,TRBJ2-7,ASSITRGQVPSEQY
TRBV28,TRBJ2-2,ASTRTGFGELF
TRBV10-2,TRBJ2-5,ASTLRQIQETQY
TRBV7-6,TRBJ1-1,ASSGTGSTEAF
TRBV18,TRBJ2-2,ASSPPNRVNTGELF
TRBV10-3,TRBJ1-4,AIREAGANEKLF